This entry is about one TCR beta chain. What it recognizes is unknown. This specimen belongs to a study of Ad26.COV2.S vaccination and SARS-CoV-2 variants. Overall study findings and caveats: Higher spike-specific TCR breadth was found in vaccine recipients than in placebo recipients. Substantial response breadth was reportedly seen for spike-specific CD8+ and CD4+ T cells after vaccination. Total T cell responses were possibly underestimated by TCR breadth and depth analyses.

Germline V gives CDR1 GTSNPN, CDR2 SVGIG (reference sequence). This CDR3 spans 13 amino acids. V lost 8 bases to trimming and J lost 2 bases, with 14 bases between them. Sample treatment: roughly 18 received Ad26.COV2.S at low or high dose, single or two shots; 5 received placebo; per-sample allocation not given. Samples came from day 63 after the first vaccine or placebo injection. Assay: immunoSEQ multiplex PCR; the TCRdb copy retains only in-frame clones and omits some. The sample consists of some 350,000 clones, under 90% of them appearing once. Here the sequenced sample was peripheral blood, taken in a trial of Ad26.COV2.S vaccine versus placebo. The J gene is TRBJ2-3, the V gene TRBV30, with a weak D call TRBD2 (5 bases). The receptor's source is a person aged 18-65 years who received the Ad26.COV2.S COVID-19 vaccine or a placebo. The CDR3 nucleotides read TGTGCCGGACGGACTGCTTTCACAGATACGCAGTATTTT. Protein product: CAGRTAFTDTQYF.